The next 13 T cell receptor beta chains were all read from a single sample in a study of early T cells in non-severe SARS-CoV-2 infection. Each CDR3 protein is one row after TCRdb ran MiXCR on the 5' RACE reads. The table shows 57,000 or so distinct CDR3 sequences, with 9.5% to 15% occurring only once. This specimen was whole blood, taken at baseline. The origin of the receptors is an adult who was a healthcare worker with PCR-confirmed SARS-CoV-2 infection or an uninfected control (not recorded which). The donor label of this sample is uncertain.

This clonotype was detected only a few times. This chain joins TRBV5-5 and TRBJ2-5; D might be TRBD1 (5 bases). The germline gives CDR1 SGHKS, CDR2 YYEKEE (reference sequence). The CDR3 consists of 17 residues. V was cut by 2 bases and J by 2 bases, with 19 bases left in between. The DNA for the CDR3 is TGTGCCAGCAGCTTAGACAGACACACAAGATTTCAAGAGACCCAGTACTTC. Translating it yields CASSLDRHTRFQETQYF. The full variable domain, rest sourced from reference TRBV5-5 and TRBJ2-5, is DAGVTQSPTHLIKTRGQQVTLRCSPISGHKSVSWYQQVLGQGPQFIFQYYEKEERGRGNFPDRFSARQFPNYSSELNVNALLLGDSALYLCASSLDRHTRFQETQYFGPGTRLLVL.

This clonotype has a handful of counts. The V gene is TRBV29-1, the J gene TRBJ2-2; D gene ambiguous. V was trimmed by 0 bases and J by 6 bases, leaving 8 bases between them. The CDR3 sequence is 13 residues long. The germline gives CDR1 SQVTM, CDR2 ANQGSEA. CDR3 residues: CSVEDPAAGELFF. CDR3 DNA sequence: TGCAGCGTTGAAGATCCCGCGGCCGGGGAGCTGTTTTTT.

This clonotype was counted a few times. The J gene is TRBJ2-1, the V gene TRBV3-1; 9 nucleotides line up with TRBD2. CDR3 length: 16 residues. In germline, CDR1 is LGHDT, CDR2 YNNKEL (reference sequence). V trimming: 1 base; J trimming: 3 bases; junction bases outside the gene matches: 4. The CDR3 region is CASSQVRLADYNEQFF. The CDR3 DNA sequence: TGTGCCAGCAGCCAAGTTAGACTAGCGGACTACAATGAGCAGTTCTTC.

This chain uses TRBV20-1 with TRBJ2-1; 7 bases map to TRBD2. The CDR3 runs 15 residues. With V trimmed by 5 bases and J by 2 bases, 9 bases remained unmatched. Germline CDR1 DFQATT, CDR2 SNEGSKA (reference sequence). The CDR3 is CSAGSSGGAYNEQFF. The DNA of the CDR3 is TGCAGTGCTGGATCTAGTGGGGGGGCCTACAATGAGCAGTTCTTC.

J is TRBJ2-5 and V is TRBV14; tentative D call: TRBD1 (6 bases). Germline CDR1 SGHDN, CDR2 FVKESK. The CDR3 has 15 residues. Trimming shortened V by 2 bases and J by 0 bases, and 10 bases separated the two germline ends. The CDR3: CASSQITGNQETQYF. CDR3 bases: TGTGCCAGCAGCCAAATTACAGGGAACCAAGAGACCCAGTACTTC.

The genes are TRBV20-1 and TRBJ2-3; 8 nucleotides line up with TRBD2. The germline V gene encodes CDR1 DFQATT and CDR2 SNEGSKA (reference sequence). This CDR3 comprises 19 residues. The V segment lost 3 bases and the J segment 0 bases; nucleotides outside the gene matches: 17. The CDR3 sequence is CSASRVPNSGVSSTDTQYF. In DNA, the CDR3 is TGCAGTGCTAGTAGGGTACCAAATAGCGGGGTGTCTAGCACAGATACGCAGTATTTT.

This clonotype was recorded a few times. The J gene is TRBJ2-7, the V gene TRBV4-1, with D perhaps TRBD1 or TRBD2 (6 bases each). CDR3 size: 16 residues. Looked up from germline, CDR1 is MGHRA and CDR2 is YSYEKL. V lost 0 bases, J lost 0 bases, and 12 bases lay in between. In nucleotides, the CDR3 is TGCGCCAGCAGCCAAGACCCCGGGGGCCACTCCTACGAGCAGTACGTC. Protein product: CASSQDPGGHSYEQYV.

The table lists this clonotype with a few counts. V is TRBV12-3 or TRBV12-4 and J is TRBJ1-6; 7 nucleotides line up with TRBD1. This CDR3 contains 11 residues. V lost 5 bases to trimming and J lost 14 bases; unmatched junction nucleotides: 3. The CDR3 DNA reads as TGTGCCAGCAGTCGACAGGGAGCCCTCCACTTT. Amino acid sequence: CASSRQGALHF.

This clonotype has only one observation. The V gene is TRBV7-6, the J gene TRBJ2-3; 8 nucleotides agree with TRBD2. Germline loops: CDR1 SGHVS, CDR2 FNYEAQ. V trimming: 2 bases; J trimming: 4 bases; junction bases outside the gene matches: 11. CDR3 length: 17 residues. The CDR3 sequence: CASSLSGSGGAADTQYF. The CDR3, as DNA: TGTGCCAGCAGCTTAAGCGGATCCGGGGGGGCAGCAGATACGCAGTATTTT. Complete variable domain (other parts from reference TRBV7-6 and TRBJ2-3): GAGVSQSPRYKVTKRGQDVALRCDPISGHVSLYWYRQALGQGPEFLTYFNYEAQQDKSGLPNDRFSAERPEGSISTLTIQRTEQRDSAMYRCASSLSGSGGAADTQYFGPGTRLTVL.

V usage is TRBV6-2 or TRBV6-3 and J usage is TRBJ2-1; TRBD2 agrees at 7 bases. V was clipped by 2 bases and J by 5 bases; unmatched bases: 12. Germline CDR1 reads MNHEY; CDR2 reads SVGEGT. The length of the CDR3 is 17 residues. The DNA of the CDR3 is TGTGCCAGCAGTTACACCTCAGGCGCGGGGGATAACAATGAGCAGTTCTTC. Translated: CASSYTSGAGDNNEQFF.

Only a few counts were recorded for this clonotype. The CDR3 spells CASSRGTGVEKLFF. DNA for the CDR3: TGCGCCAGCAGCCGGGGGACAGGGGTTGAAAAACTGTTTTTT. This sequence joins TRBV5-1 and TRBJ1-4, with 10 bases that match TRBD1. Germline values: CDR1 SGHRS, CDR2 YFSETQ. The CDR3 spans 14 residues. The V gene end was trimmed by 4 bases and the J gene end by 7 bases; junction bases not matched to a gene: 4.

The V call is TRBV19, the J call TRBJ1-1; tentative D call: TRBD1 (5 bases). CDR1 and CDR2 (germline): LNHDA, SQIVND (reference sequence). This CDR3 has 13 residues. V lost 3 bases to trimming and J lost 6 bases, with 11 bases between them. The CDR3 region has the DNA TGTGCCAGTAGTATCATGAGGGGATCTGAAGCTTTCTTT. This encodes CASSIMRGSEAFF.

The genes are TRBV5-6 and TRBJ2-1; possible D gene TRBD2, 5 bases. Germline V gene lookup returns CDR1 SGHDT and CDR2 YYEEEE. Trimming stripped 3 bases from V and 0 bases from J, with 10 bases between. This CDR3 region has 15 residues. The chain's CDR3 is CASSSGVSSYNEQFF. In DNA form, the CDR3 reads TGTGCCAGCAGCTCCGGGGTCAGCTCCTACAATGAGCAGTTCTTC.